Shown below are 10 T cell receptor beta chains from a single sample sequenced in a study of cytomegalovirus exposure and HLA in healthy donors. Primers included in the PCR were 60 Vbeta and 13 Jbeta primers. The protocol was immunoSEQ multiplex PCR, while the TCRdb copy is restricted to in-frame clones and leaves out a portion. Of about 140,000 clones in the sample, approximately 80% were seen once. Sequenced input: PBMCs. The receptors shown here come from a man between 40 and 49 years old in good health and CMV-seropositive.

The CDR3 sequence: CATSRVRSTSSHNEQFF. The CDR3 coding sequence is TGTGCCACCAGCAGAGTACGATCTACTAGCAGTCACAATGAGCAGTTCTTC. This chain joins TRBV15 and TRBJ2-1; D might be TRBD2 (6 bases). CDR3 length equals 17 residues. Germline V gene sequence: CDR1 LNHNV, CDR2 YYDKDF (reference sequence). Trimming cost V 1 base and J 5 bases, with 18 bases left between them.

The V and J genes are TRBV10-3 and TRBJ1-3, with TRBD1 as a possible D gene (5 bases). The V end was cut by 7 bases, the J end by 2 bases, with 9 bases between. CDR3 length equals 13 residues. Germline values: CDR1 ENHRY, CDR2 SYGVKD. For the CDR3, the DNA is TGTGCCATCAAAGGGGCCGCTGGAAACACCATATATTTT. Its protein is CAIKGAAGNTIYF.

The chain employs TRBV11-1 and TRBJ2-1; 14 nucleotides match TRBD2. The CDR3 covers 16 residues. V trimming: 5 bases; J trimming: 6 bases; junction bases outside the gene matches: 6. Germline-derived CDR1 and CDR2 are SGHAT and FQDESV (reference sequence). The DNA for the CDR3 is TGTGCCAGCAGCCCGCGACTAGCGGGGGGGCCCAATGAGCAGTTCTTC. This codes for CASSPRLAGGPNEQFF.

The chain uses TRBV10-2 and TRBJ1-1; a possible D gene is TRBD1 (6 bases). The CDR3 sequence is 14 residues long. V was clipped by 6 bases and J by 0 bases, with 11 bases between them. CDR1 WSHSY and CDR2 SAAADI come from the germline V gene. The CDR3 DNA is TGCGCCAGCAGCCTACAGGGTCTGAACACTGAAGCTTTCTTT. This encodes CASSLQGLNTEAFF.

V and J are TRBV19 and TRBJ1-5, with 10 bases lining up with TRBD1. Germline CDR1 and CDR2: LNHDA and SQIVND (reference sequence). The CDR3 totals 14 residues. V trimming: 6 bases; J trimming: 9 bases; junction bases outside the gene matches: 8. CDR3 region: CASRQSDRGLPQHF. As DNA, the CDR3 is TGTGCCAGTAGGCAATCGGACAGGGGGTTGCCCCAGCATTTT. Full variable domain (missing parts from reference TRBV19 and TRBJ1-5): DGGITQSPKYLFRKEGQNVTLSCEQNLNHDAMYWYRQDPGQGLRLIYYSQIVNDFQKGDIAEGYSVSREKKESFPLTVTSAQKNPTAFYLCASRQSDRGLPQHFGDGTRLSIL.

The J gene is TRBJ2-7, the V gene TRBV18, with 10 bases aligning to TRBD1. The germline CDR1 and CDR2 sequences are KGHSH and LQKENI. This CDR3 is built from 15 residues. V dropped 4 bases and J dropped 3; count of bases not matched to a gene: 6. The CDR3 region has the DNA TGTGCCAGCTCACGATCGACAGGGGGCGGCTACGAGCAGTACTTC. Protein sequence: CASSRSTGGGYEQYF.

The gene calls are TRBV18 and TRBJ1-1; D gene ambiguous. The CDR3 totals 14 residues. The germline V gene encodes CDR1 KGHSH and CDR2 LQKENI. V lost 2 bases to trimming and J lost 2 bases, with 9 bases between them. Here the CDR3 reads CASSPREINTEAFF. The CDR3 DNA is TGTGCCAGCTCACCAAGAGAAATCAACACTGAAGCTTTCTTT.

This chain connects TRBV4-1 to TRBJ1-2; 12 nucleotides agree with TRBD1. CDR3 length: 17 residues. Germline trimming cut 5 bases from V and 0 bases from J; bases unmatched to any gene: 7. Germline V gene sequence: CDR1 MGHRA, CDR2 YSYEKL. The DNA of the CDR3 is TGCGCCAGCAGCGAAGGGACAGGGGGCCTCTCTAACTATGGCTACACCTTC. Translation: CASSEGTGGLSNYGYTF.

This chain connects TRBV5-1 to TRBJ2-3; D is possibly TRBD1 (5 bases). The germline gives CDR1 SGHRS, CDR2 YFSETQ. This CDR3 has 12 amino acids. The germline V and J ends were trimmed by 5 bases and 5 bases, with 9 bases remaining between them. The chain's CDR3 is CASRSDRDTQYF. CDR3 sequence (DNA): TGCGCCAGCAGATCCGACAGAGATACGCAGTATTTT. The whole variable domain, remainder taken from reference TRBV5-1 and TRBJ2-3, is KAGVTQTPRYLIKTRGQQVTLSCSPISGHRSVSWYQQTPGQGLQFLFEYFSETQRNKGNFPGRFSGRQFSNSRSEMNVSTLELGDSALYLCASRSDRDTQYFGPGTRLTVL.

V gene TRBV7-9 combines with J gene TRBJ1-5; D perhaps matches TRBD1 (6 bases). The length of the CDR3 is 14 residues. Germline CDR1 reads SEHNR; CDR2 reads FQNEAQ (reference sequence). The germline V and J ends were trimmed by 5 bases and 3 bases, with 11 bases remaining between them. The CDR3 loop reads CASSKGQPNQPQHF. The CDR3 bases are TGTGCCAGCAGCAAAGGACAGCCCAATCAGCCCCAGCATTTT.